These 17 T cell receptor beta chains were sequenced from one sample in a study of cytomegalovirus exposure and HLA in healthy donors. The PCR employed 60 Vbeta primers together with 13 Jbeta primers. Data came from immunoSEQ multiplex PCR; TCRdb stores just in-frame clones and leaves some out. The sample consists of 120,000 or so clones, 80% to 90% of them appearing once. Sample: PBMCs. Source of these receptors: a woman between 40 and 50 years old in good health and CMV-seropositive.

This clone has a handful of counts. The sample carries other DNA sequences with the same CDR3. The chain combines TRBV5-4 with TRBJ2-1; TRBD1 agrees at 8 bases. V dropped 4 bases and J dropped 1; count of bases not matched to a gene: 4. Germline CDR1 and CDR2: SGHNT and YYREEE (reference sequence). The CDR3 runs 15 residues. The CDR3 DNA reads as TGTGCCAGCAGCACTGGACAGGGATCCTACAATGAGCAGTTCTTC. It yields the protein CASSTGQGSYNEQFF.

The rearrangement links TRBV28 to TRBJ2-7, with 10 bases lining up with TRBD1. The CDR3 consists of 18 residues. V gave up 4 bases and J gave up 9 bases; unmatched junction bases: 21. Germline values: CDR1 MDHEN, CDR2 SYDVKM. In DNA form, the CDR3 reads TGTGCCAGCAGTTCAACTTTCCGCGCCGGGACAGGGGTAGAGAGGCAGTACTTC. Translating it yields CASSSTFRAGTGVERQYF.

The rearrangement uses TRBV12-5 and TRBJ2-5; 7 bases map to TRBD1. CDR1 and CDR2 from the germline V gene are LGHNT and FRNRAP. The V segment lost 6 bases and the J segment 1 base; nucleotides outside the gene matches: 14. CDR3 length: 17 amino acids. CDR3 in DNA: TGTGCTAGTGGCCGGATCCCCAGGGGGTCAACCCAAGAGACCCAGTACTTC. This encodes CASGRIPRGSTQETQYF.

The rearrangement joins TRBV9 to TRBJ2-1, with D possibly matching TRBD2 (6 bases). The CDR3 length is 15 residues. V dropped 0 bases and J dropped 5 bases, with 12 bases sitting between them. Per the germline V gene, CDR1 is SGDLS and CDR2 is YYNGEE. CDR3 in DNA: TGTGCCAGCAGCGTAGCGGGAGTCCCCCACAATGAGCAGTTCTTC. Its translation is CASSVAGVPHNEQFF.

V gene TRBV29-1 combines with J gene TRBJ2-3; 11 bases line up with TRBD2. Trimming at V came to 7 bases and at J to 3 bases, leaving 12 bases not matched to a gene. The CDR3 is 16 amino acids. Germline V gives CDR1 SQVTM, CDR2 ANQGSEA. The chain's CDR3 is CSARTGTSGRTDTQYF. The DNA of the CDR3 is TGCAGCGCCAGAACCGGGACTAGCGGCCGTACAGATACGCAGTATTTT.

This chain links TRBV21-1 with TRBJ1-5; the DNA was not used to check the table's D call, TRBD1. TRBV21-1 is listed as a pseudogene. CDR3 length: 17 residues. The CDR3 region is CASSKWQGGLRNQPQHF. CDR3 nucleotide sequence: TGTGCCAGCAGCAAATGGCAGGGTGGTCTCCGCAATCAGCCCCAGCATTTT.

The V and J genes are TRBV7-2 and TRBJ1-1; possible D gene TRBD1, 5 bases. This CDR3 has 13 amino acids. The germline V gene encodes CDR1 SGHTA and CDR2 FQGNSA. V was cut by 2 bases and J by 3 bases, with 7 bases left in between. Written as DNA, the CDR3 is TGTGCCAGCAGCTTACAGGGATACACTGAAGCTTTCTTT. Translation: CASSLQGYTEAFF.

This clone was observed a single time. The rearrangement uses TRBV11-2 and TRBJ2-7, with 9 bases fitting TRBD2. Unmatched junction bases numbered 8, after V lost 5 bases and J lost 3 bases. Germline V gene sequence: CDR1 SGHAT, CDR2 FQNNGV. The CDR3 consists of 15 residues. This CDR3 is CASSEVLAGVYEQYF. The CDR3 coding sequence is TGTGCCAGCAGCGAGGTACTAGCGGGCGTCTACGAGCAGTACTTC.

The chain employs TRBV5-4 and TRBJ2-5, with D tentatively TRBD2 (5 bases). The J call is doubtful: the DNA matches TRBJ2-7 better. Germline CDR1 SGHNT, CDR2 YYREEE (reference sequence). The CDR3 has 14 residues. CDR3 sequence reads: CASSLGGIGSEQYF. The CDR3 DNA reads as TGTGCCAGCAGCTTGGGTGGCATTGGGAGCGAGCAGTACTTC.

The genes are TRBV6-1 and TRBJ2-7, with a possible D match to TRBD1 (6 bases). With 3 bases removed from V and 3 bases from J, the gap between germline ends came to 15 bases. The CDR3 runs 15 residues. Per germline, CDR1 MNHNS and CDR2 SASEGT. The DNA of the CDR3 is TGTGCCAGCAGTGATATCGAGACAGGCCGCTACGAGCAGTACTTC. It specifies CASSDIETGRYEQYF.

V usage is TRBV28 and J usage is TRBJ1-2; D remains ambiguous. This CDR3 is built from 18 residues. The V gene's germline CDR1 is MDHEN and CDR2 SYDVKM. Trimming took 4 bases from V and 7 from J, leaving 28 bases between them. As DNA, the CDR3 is TGTGCCAGCAGTTCACAATACTACCGGGGAAGAGGAGGAGGTGGCTACACCTTC. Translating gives CASSSQYYRGRGGGGYTF.

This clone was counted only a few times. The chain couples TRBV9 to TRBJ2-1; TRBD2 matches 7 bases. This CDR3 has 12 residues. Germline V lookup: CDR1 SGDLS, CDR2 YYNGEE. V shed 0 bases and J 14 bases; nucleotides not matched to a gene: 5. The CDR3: CASSVGAGEKFF. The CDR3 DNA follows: TGTGCCAGCAGCGTAGGGGCGGGAGAGAAGTTCTTC.

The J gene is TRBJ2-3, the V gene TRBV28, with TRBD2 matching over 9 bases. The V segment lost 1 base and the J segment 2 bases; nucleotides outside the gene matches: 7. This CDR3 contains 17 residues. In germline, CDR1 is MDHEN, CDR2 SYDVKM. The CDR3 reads CASSLSKAGGPTDTQYF. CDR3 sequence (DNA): TGTGCCAGCAGTTTATCGAAAGCGGGAGGACCCACAGATACGCAGTATTTT. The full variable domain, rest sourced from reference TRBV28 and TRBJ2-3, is DVKVTQSSRYLVKRTGEKVFLECVQDMDHENMFWYRQDPGLGLRLIYFSYDVKMKEKGDIPEGYSVSREKKERFSLILESASTNQTSMYLCASSLSKAGGPTDTQYFGPGTRLTVL.

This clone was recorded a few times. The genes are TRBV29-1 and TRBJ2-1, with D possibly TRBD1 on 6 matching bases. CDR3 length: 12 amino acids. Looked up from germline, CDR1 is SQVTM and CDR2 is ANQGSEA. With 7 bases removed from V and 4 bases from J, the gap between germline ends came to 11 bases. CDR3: CSALQGYNEQFF. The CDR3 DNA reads TGCAGCGCACTACAGGGTTACAATGAGCAGTTCTTC.

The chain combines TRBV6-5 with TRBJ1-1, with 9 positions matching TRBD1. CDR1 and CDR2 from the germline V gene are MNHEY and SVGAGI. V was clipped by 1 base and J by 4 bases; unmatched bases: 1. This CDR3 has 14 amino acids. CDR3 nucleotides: TGTGCCAGCAGTTACTTGGGACAGGGCACTGAAGCTTTCTTT. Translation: CASSYLGQGTEAFF.

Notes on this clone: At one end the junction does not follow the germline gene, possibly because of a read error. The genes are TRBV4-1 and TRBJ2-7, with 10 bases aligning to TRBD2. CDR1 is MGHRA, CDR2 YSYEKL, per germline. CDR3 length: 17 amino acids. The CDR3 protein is CASNQGVLAGISYEQYF. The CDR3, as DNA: TGCGCCAGCAACCAAGGGGTACTAGCGGGGATTTCCTACGAGCAGTACTTC.

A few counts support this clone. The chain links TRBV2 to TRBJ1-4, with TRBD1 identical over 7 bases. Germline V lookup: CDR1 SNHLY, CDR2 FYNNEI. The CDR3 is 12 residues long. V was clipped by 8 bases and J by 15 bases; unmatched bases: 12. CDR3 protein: CASRAAGQNMFF. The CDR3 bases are TGTGCCAGCCGAGCGGCGGGACAGAATATGTTTTTT. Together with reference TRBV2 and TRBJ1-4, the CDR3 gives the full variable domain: EPEVTQTPSHQVTQMGQEVILRCVPISNHLYFYWYRQILGQKVEFLVSFYNNEISEKSEIFDDQFSVERPDGSNFTLKIRSTKLEDSAMYFCASRAAGQNMFFGSGTQLSVL.